The 17 T cell receptor beta chains presented below share a single source sample, sequenced in a study of immune evolution from preneoplasia to lung adenocarcinoma. TCRdb keeps only in-frame clones here, not all; method: immunoSEQ multiplex PCR. The sample yields about 6,600 clones, under 85% seen once. The source material was FFPE adjacent normal lung tissue. These receptors were taken from a donor aged 70 or over with lung adenocarcinoma.

In its sample, this clone was seen once. This chain connects TRBV5-1 to TRBJ1-2; D call uncertain. The germline V and J ends were trimmed by 0 bases and 4 bases, with 13 bases remaining between them. This CDR3 is 15 amino acids long. The germline gives CDR1 SGHRS, CDR2 YFSETQ. CDR3: CASSLGPRAPYGYTF. CDR3 in DNA: TGCGCCAGCAGCTTGGGCCCCCGCGCCCCCTATGGCTACACCTTC.

The chain combines TRBV15 with TRBJ1-2; D gene ambiguous. Germline-derived CDR1 and CDR2 are LNHNV and YYDKDF (reference sequence). CDR3 length equals 15 residues. V gave up 0 bases and J gave up 8 bases, with 16 bases separating them. The CDR3, as DNA: TGTGCCACCAGCAGAGATATAGTAGCTATGGAGGGCTACACCTTC. Protein sequence: CATSRDIVAMEGYTF.

This clone has a handful of counts. The chain joins TRBV11-3 to TRBJ2-7; 7 positions match TRBD2. Losses at the gene ends were 4 bases for V and 1 base for J; bases not matched to a gene: 4. The CDR3 consists of 14 residues. Germline V CDR1 and CDR2: SGHNT, YENEEA. The CDR3 region is CASSSLAVSYEQYF. CDR3 sequence (DNA): TGTGCCAGCAGCTCTCTAGCGGTATCCTACGAGCAGTACTTC.

V gene TRBV4-2 combines with J gene TRBJ1-1; 8 bases agree with TRBD1. Germline CDR1 reads LGHNA; CDR2 reads YNFKEQ. The CDR3 totals 13 residues. Trimming cost V 3 bases and J 9 bases; bases outside gene matches: 6. For the CDR3, the DNA is TGTGCCAGCAGCCAGAGACAGGGGATACAAGCTTTCTTT. The encoded protein is CASSQRQGIQAFF.

The V and J genes are TRBV20-1 and TRBJ1-2; no firm D call. The V end was cut by 0 bases, the J end by 8 bases, with 7 bases between. CDR1 and CDR2 (germline): DFQATT, SNEGSKA (reference sequence). CDR3 length: 11 residues. For the CDR3, the DNA is TGCAGTGCTAGAGAAGTAGGGGGCTACACCTTC. It specifies CSAREVGGYTF.

V usage is TRBV28 and J usage is TRBJ2-7, with D possibly matching TRBD1 (5 bases). The V gene lost 6 bases and the J gene lost 4 bases, with 13 bases spanning the gap. CDR1 and CDR2 from the germline V gene are MDHEN and SYDVKM. This CDR3 contains 13 residues. CDR3 bases: TGTGCCAGCAGCGACAGCCCTACTTACGAGCAGTACTTC. Its translation is CASSDSPTYEQYF. Full variable domain (rest looked up from reference TRBV28 and TRBJ2-7): DVKVTQSSRYLVKRTGEKVFLECVQDMDHENMFWYRQDPGLGLRLIYFSYDVKMKEKGDIPEGYSVSREKKERFSLILESASTNQTSMYLCASSDSPTYEQYFGPGTRLTVT.

The chain uses TRBV6-5 and TRBJ2-2; D is ambiguous. Germline V gene lookup returns CDR1 MNHEY and CDR2 SVGAGI. The V and J ends lost 3 bases and 1 base respectively, with 9 bases between them. The CDR3 is made up of 15 amino acids. The CDR3 DNA sequence: TGTGCCAGCAGTTATTCGGTAGGGAACACCGGGGAGCTGTTTTTT. Protein product: CASSYSVGNTGELFF.

The chain uses TRBV28 and TRBJ1-2, with 7 bases matching TRBD1. With 8 bases clipped from V and 8 bases from J, the junction kept 8 bases outside the gene matches. The germline V gene has CDR1 MDHEN and CDR2 SYDVKM. The CDR3 spans 12 residues. The CDR3 nucleotides read TGTGCCAGCCGACAGGGCGTCCTCGGCTACACCTTC. Encoded protein: CASRQGVLGYTF.

The CDR3 loop reads CASSVGLAGAGANVLTF. CDR3 DNA: TGTGCCAGCAGCGTTGGACTAGCGGGGGCTGGGGCCAACGTCCTGACTTTC. The chain couples TRBV9 to TRBJ2-6; 13 bases match TRBD2. This CDR3 is built from 17 residues. The V segment lost 2 bases and the J segment 2 bases; nucleotides outside the gene matches: 1. Germline assignment: CDR1 SGDLS and CDR2 YYNGEE.

The chain combines TRBV7-9 with TRBJ1-1; TRBD1 is a possible D gene (5 bases). Germline V CDR1 and CDR2: SEHNR, FQNEAQ (reference sequence). This CDR3 comprises 15 residues. The V end was cut by 1 base, the J end by 5 bases, with 14 bases between. In DNA, the CDR3 is TGTGCCAGCAGCTTAGTGGGACTGTCGGGTACTGAAGCTTTCTTT. Its translation is CASSLVGLSGTEAFF.

This clone was seen a handful of times. The chain links TRBV30 to TRBJ1-1, with unresolved D. The CDR3 is 15 amino acids. CDR1 is GTSNPN and CDR2 is SVGIG in the germline V gene (reference sequence). V lost 7 bases and J lost 5, with 23 bases in between. As DNA, the CDR3 is TGTGCCTTACGAAGGGAGCCCACGAGAAGGACTGAAGCTTTCTTT. Translated, it gives CALRREPTRRTEAFF.

The chain is built from TRBV29-1 and TRBJ1-2, with D possibly matching TRBD1 (6 bases). V was clipped by 4 bases and J by 8 bases, with 17 bases between them. The CDR3 is made up of 13 amino acids. Germline V lookup: CDR1 SQVTM, CDR2 ANQGSEA. As DNA, the CDR3 is TGCAGCGTTGCCAGGACAGTTCCGGAGGGCTACACCTTC. Its protein product is CSVARTVPEGYTF. Based on the CDR3 plus reference TRBV29-1 and TRBJ1-2, the full variable domain is SAVISQKPSRDICQRGTSLTIQCQVDSQVTMMFWYRQQPGQSLTLIATANQGSEATYESGFVIDKFPISRPNLTFSTLTVSNMSPEDSSIYLCSVARTVPEGYTFGSGTRLTVV.

The chain couples TRBV7-3 to TRBJ2-2; D is possibly TRBD1 (6 bases). There are 16 residues in the CDR3. Germline V gives CDR1 SGHTA, CDR2 FQGTGA. Trimming pared 0 bases from V and 3 bases from J, leaving 11 bases between. The CDR3 coding sequence is TGTGCCAGCAGCTTAACGCAAGGGGGTGACACCGGGGAGCTGTTTTTT. Its translation is CASSLTQGGDTGELFF.

This clone was seen more than once but under ten times. The chain uses TRBV19 and TRBJ1-4, with D possibly being TRBD1 (6 bases). Germline lookup yields CDR1 LNHDA and CDR2 SQIVND (reference sequence). This CDR3 has 16 residues. With 5 bases removed from V and 0 bases from J, the gap between germline ends came to 13 bases. The CDR3 DNA is TGTGCCAGTAGTGGGGGGGCAGCAACAACTAATGAAAAACTGTTTTTT. Protein product: CASSGGAATTNEKLFF.

This clone was counted only a few times. J is TRBJ2-4 and V is TRBV7-9; 9 nucleotides match TRBD1. The CDR3 sequence is 14 residues long. Germline values: CDR1 SEHNR, CDR2 FQNEAQ (reference sequence). Losses at the gene ends were 6 bases for V and 6 bases for J; bases not matched to a gene: 6. Here the CDR3 DNA reads TGTGCCAGCAGGACGGGACAGGGAGCAAACATTCAGTACTTC. This sequence encodes CASRTGQGANIQYF.

The rearrangement links TRBV7-6 to TRBJ2-7, with TRBD1 as a possible D gene (5 bases). The V gene's germline CDR1 is SGHVS and CDR2 FNYEAQ. V was clipped by 2 bases and J by 0 bases, with 11 bases between them. The CDR3 covers 15 residues. Written as DNA, the CDR3 is TGTGCCAGCAGCTTAATGGGGCCGGGCTCCTACGAGCAGTACTTC. This sequence encodes CASSLMGPGSYEQYF.

The chain uses TRBV11-3 and TRBJ2-1; possibly TRBD1 for D (6 bases). CDR1 and CDR2 from the germline V gene are SGHNT and YENEEA. The V end lost 2 bases, the J end lost 3 bases, and 14 bases lay between the germline ends. The CDR3 totals 16 residues. Here the CDR3 reads CASSLYPGHLYNEQFF. CDR3 bases: TGTGCCAGCAGCTTATACCCGGGACACCTCTACAATGAGCAGTTCTTC.